These 28 T cell receptor beta chains originate from one sample sequenced in a study of patients and donors after allogeneic stem cell transplantation. TCRdb used MiXCR to reprocess the RT-PCR reads, holding one entry per CDR3 protein. The table shows approximately 98,000 distinct CDR3 sequences, with 35% occurring only once. Sequenced sample: blood, either unsorted or a sorted T cell fraction (not recorded which). The origin of the receptors is a human donor who was either an allogeneic HSCT recipient or a stem cell or donor lymphocyte infusion donor (not recorded which). It is not recorded whose cells these are; they may come from a transplant donor.

This clonotype was detected only a few times. The chain combines TRBV20-1 with TRBJ2-1; D is unclear. Germline CDR1 DFQATT, CDR2 SNEGSKA (reference sequence). The CDR3 extends over 11 amino acids. V dropped 5 bases and J dropped 9 bases, with 11 bases sitting between them. CDR3 bases: TGCAGTGCTGGAAATGGGTCTGAGCAGTTCTTC. It translates to CSAGNGSEQFF.

There are a few counts of this clonotype. The chain combines TRBV11-2 with TRBJ1-4; D unclear. V was pared by 2 bases and J by 8 bases, with 6 bases between. CDR1 SGHAT and CDR2 FQNNGV come from the germline V gene. The CDR3 has 12 amino acids. The CDR3 nucleotides read TGTGCCAGCAGCTTATTCGACGAAAAACTGTTTTTT. This translates into CASSLFDEKLFF.

The chain combines TRBV2 with TRBJ2-1; 8 nucleotides line up with TRBD2. The V gene end was trimmed by 6 bases and the J gene end by 6 bases; junction bases not matched to a gene: 7. Germline V lookup: CDR1 SNHLY, CDR2 FYNNEI. The CDR3 contains 14 residues. The CDR3 region is CASRATSVPNEQFF. Written as DNA, the CDR3 is TGTGCCAGCAGAGCGACTAGCGTCCCCAATGAGCAGTTCTTC.

This clonotype was seen a handful of times. J is TRBJ1-1 and V is TRBV5-6; 9 bases are a match to TRBD1. Germline-derived CDR1 and CDR2 are SGHDT and YYEEEE. The CDR3 spans 12 residues. The junction had 2 bases not matched to a gene; V was cut back by 3 bases and J by 8 bases. In nucleotides, the CDR3 is TGTGCCAGCAGCTGGGGGACAGGGGAAGCTTTCTTT. It specifies CASSWGTGEAFF.

This clonotype turned up a few times. The chain has TRBV27 and TRBJ2-2; maybe TRBD1 (5 bases). Germline values: CDR1 MNHEY, CDR2 SMNVEV (reference sequence). This CDR3 has 15 residues. Trimming took off 0 bases at V and 6 bases at J, with 11 bases between the two ends. CDR3 sequence (DNA): TGTGCCAGCAGTTTATCTCGACAGATCCCCGGGGAGCTGTTTTTT. Translated: CASSLSRQIPGELFF.

This clonotype came up a few times. As DNA, the CDR3 is TGTGCCAGCAGTCCCTCGACTAGTAGGGGTCTGGGTACGCAGTATTTT. Its translation: CASSPSTSRGLGTQYF. The chain is built from TRBV12-3 or TRBV12-4 and TRBJ2-3, with a possible D match to TRBD2 (6 bases). Deletions cut 5 bases from V and 8 bases from J, with 23 bases between. The CDR3 runs 16 residues.

This clonotype was recorded a few times. V is TRBV5-1 and J is TRBJ1-6; D is uncertain. V was shortened by 0 bases and J by 1 base, with 8 bases between the two germline ends. The CDR3 loop spans 16 amino acids. The germline CDR1 and CDR2 sequences are SGHRS and YFSETQ. This CDR3 reads CASSLAGRSYNSPLHF. In DNA, the CDR3 is TGCGCCAGCAGCTTGGCGGGAAGGTCCTATAATTCACCCCTCCACTTT.

The rearrangement uses TRBV29-1 and TRBJ2-7; possible D gene TRBD2, 6 bases. Trimming pared 4 bases from V and 3 bases from J, leaving 13 bases between. Germline values: CDR1 SQVTM, CDR2 ANQGSEA. The CDR3 has 13 residues. This CDR3 reads CSVVWTGDYEQYF. The CDR3 DNA reads TGCAGCGTTGTATGGACGGGAGACTACGAGCAGTACTTC.

A word on this clonotype: One base away lies a much larger clone, so this may be a sequencing read error. The chain recombines TRBV6-5 with TRBJ2-6; D ambiguous. The CDR3 contains 12 residues. Germline CDR1 MNHEY, CDR2 SVGAGI. V was shortened by 6 bases and J by 2 bases, with 2 bases between the two germline ends. CDR3 in DNA: TGTGCCAGCAGCGCTGGGGCCAACGTCCTGACTTTC. It yields the protein CASSAGANVLTF.

This clonotype occurred many times. Likely a read error: the CDR3 ends without its conserved phenylalanine or tryptophan. The limits of the CDR3 on the DNA are not certain, so only TCRdb's listed CDR3 is given. The chain couples TRBV20-1 to TRBJ1-1. Germline loops: CDR1 DFQATT, CDR2 SNEGSKA (reference sequence). Counting both end residues, the CDR3 totals 8 amino acids. CDR3 loop: CSARGSTL.

This chain joins TRBV20-1 and TRBJ1-4, with TRBD1 as a possible D gene (5 bases). Germline values: CDR1 DFQATT, CDR2 SNEGSKA (reference sequence). V dropped 2 bases and J dropped 3 bases, with 7 bases sitting between them. CDR3 length equals 13 residues. The CDR3 region is CSARWGANEKLFF. The DNA for the CDR3 is TGCAGTGCTAGATGGGGGGCTAATGAAAAACTGTTTTTT.

This clonotype was detected only a few times. CDR3: CSARRGGTEAFF. The DNA for the CDR3 is TGCAGTGCTAGGCGAGGGGGCACTGAAGCTTTCTTT. V usage is TRBV20-1 and J usage is TRBJ1-1, with D possibly TRBD1 on 6 matching bases. CDR3 size: 12 residues. Germline CDR1 reads DFQATT; CDR2 reads SNEGSKA (reference sequence). The ends were cut back, 3 bases at V and 4 bases at J, with 9 bases in the middle.

The chain recombines TRBV24-1 with TRBJ2-2; TRBD2 aligns across 11 bases. The CDR3 covers 17 residues. Germline V lookup: CDR1 KGHDR, CDR2 SFDVKD. The ends lost 6 bases at V and 1 base at J; junction bases unmatched: 6. As DNA, the CDR3 is TGTGCCACCAGTCCGACTAGCGGGGCCCTGAACACCGGGGAGCTGTTTTTT. Protein sequence: CATSPTSGALNTGELFF.

This chain uses TRBV6-5 with TRBJ1-1; 7 bases map to TRBD1. Germline lookup yields CDR1 MNHEY and CDR2 SVGAGI. With 5 bases clipped from V and 6 bases from J, the junction kept 12 bases outside the gene matches. The CDR3 length is 15 residues. The CDR3 here is CASSPPTGAVAEAFF. DNA for the CDR3: TGTGCCAGCAGTCCACCCACAGGGGCTGTGGCTGAAGCTTTCTTT.

The rearrangement joins TRBV6-5 to TRBJ2-2; 7 nucleotides line up with TRBD2. This CDR3 spans 17 amino acids. The V gene's germline CDR1 is MNHEY and CDR2 SVGAGI. V was pared by 0 bases and J by 4 bases, with 8 bases of the junction left unmatched. The CDR3 spells CASSYSVGRAGTGELFF. In DNA form, the CDR3 reads TGTGCCAGCAGTTACTCGGTTGGGAGGGCGGGCACCGGGGAGCTGTTTTTT.

This clonotype was counted a few times. The rearrangement links TRBV12-3 or TRBV12-4 to TRBJ1-2; D gene unclear. The CDR3 has 16 residues. The V end lost 7 bases, the J end lost 8 bases, and 26 bases lay between the germline ends. The chain's CDR3 is CASTTRLGYVNLGYTF. The CDR3 nucleotides are TGTGCCAGCACGACCCGCCTAGGATATGTTAATTTAGGCTACACCTTC.

The chain has TRBV4-3 and TRBJ2-7; D gene uncertain. The length of the CDR3 is 15 residues. The germline V gene encodes CDR1 LGHNA and CDR2 YSLEER. Trimming left V 2 bases short and J 0 bases short, with 11 bases between. CDR3 sequence: CASSQTAQVSYEQYF. The CDR3 region has the DNA TGCGCCAGCAGCCAAACCGCTCAGGTCTCCTACGAGCAGTACTTC.

The J gene is TRBJ2-3, the V gene TRBV6-6; D gene ambiguous. The CDR3 extends over 12 amino acids. V was trimmed by 6 bases and J by 2 bases, leaving 6 bases between them. In germline, CDR1 is MNHNY, CDR2 SVGAGI (reference sequence). The CDR3 DNA is TGTGCCAGCAGCCTACACACAGATACGCAGTATTTT. Translation: CASSLHTDTQYF.

This clonotype has more than one count but fewer than ten. This chain connects TRBV20-1 to TRBJ1-4; 10 positions agree with TRBD1. J lost 6 bases, V lost 4 bases, and 5 bases had no gene match. Germline CDR1 DFQATT, CDR2 SNEGSKA (reference sequence). This CDR3 comprises 14 residues. The CDR3 is CSANLDRGDEKLFF. For the CDR3, the DNA is TGCAGTGCTAACCTGGACAGGGGGGATGAAAAACTGTTTTTT.

In its sample, this clonotype was seen a few times. This chain links TRBV11-2 with TRBJ1-2; perhaps TRBD1 as D (5 bases). The CDR3 consists of 13 residues. With 2 bases removed from V and 8 bases from J, the gap between germline ends came to 12 bases. Germline V gene sequence: CDR1 SGHAT, CDR2 FQNNGV. This CDR3 reads CASSLWIREGYTF. DNA of the CDR3: TGTGCCAGCAGCTTATGGATCAGGGAAGGCTACACCTTC.

CDR3 sequence: CASSRQVLSYNSPLHF. DNA for the CDR3: TGCGCCAGCAGCCGACAGGTTCTCTCCTATAATTCACCCCTCCACTTT. The chain carries TRBV5-1 and TRBJ1-6; a possible D gene is TRBD1 (6 bases). The CDR3 spans 16 residues. Looked up from germline, CDR1 is SGHRS and CDR2 is YFSETQ. The ends were cut back, 4 bases at V and 0 bases at J, with 11 bases in the middle.

The chain joins TRBV6-6 to TRBJ1-5, with D possibly matching TRBD1 (5 bases). Germline loops: CDR1 MNHNY, CDR2 SVGAGI (reference sequence). The CDR3 sequence is 14 residues long. V lost 7 bases and J 2 bases, leaving 12 bases between the germline ends. The CDR3: CASTAGNGNQPQHF. For the CDR3, the DNA is TGTGCCAGCACGGCAGGGAATGGCAATCAGCCCCAGCATTTT.

The genes are TRBV7-2 and TRBJ1-1; weak D call: TRBD1 (5 bases). The V gene's germline CDR1 is SGHTA and CDR2 FQGNSA. Between the trimmed V and J ends, which lost 4 bases and 4 bases, there was a span of 19 bases. This CDR3 region has 16 residues. DNA for the CDR3: TGTGCCAGCAGCTCTCAGGGAACCTTGCAGGGCACTGAAGCTTTCTTT. Amino acids: CASSSQGTLQGTEAFF.

This clonotype has a handful of counts. The rearrangement links TRBV6-5 to TRBJ2-6; D is possibly TRBD2 (5 bases). Deletions cut 4 bases from V and 3 bases from J, with 16 bases between. Germline V gene lookup returns CDR1 MNHEY and CDR2 SVGAGI. The CDR3 loop spans 17 amino acids. The CDR3 region is CASSSAVRGYGANVLTF. CDR3 DNA: TGTGCCAGCAGTTCGGCGGTTAGAGGGTATGGGGCCAACGTCCTGACTTTC.

The chain joins TRBV10-3 to TRBJ1-6, with 7 bases lining up with TRBD1. The trim removed 2 bases at V and 5 bases at J, leaving 6 bases unmatched. Germline V lookup: CDR1 ENHRY, CDR2 SYGVKD. CDR3 length equals 16 residues. In nucleotides, the CDR3 is TGTGCCATCAGTGAGCGCGGGACAGCCAATAATTCACCCCTCCACTTT. Protein sequence: CAISERGTANNSPLHF.

The chain joins TRBV20-1 to TRBJ2-3; 7 nucleotides agree with TRBD1. Germline CDR1 DFQATT, CDR2 SNEGSKA (reference sequence). With V trimmed by 5 bases and J by 0 bases, 11 bases remained unmatched. The CDR3 consists of 16 residues. The CDR3 is CSAGIRTGPSTDTQYF. CDR3 sequence (DNA): TGCAGTGCTGGAATTCGGACAGGACCTAGCACAGATACGCAGTATTTT.

The chain joins TRBV12-3 or TRBV12-4 to TRBJ2-1; 8 bases are shared with TRBD2. The J segment lost 7 bases and the V segment lost 7 bases, leaving 12 bases of the junction unmatched. The CDR3 runs to 15 residues. The CDR3 sequence is CASTARAGGRNEQFF. CDR3 nucleotides: TGTGCCAGCACCGCAAGGGCGGGAGGCCGGAATGAGCAGTTCTTC.

The chain is built from TRBV20-1 and TRBJ1-4; D not resolved. CDR1 is DFQATT, CDR2 SNEGSKA, per germline (reference sequence). The CDR3 loop spans 14 amino acids. V was clipped by 5 bases and J by 8 bases, with 18 bases between them. CDR3 loop: CSAPLGTGREKLFF. The CDR3, as DNA: TGCAGTGCTCCGTTAGGAACGGGGAGAGAAAAACTGTTTTTT.